Listed below are T cell receptor beta chains from one sample, sequenced in a study of cytomegalovirus exposure and HLA in healthy donors. Clones were read by immunoSEQ multiplex PCR, and TCRdb kept only the in-frame ones, dropping some. Here the sample spans roughly 180,000 clones, about 77% being singletons. Sequenced input: PBMCs. The receptors here all came from a man younger than 45 in good health and CMV-seronegative. Both conserved end residues are part of each CDR3. A D gene is named only where the DNA matches it firmly. Only some rows state a clone size, as once, few, many or a class for expanded clones.

clone size,V gene,D gene,J gene,CDR3 length,CDR3 protein,CDR3 DNA
.,TRBV5-6,TRBD1,TRBJ2-7,14,CASSTTGTGYKQYF,TGTGCCAGCAGCACTACCGGGACAGGGTATAAGCAGTACTTC
.,TRBV11-2,TRBD2,TRBJ2-1,16,CASRLAGLALYNEQFF,TGTGCCAGCAGACTAGCGGGGCTAGCTCTCTACAATGAGCAGTTCTTC
few,TRBV7-3,.,TRBJ2-5,14,CASSSPDSQGTQYF,TGTGCCAGCAGCTCCCCCGACAGCCAGGGGACCCAGTACTTC
.,TRBV7-9,TRBD1,TRBJ2-5,18,CASSGNPGQVIEIETQYF,TGTGCCAGCAGCGGAAACCCTGGACAGGTCATAGAAATCGAGACCCAGTACTTC
.,TRBV27,TRBD1,TRBJ1-5,15,CASSLLGQGGQPQHF,TGTGCCAGCAGTTTACTTGGACAGGGTGGTCAGCCCCAGCATTTT
few,TRBV5-6,TRBD2,TRBJ2-7,15,CASSRPGLADYEQYF,TGTGCCAGCAGCCGTCCTGGACTAGCGGATTACGAGCAGTACTTC
once,TRBV29-1,.,TRBJ2-3,13,CSVDWASTDTQYF,TGCAGCGTTGACTGGGCCAGCACAGATACGCAGTATTTT
.,TRBV28,TRBD1,TRBJ1-1,13,CASSLRGTGLAFF,TGTGCCAGCAGTTTACGGGGGACAGGTTTGGCTTTCTTT
.,TRBV7-9,TRBD1,TRBJ1-2,14,CASSISGQDYGYTF,TGTGCCAGCAGCATTTCCGGACAGGACTATGGCTACACCTTC
.,TRBV7-9,.,TRBJ2-7,13,CASSRAVPEEQYF,TGTGCCAGCAGCCGTGCGGTCCCCGAAGAGCAGTACTTC
.,TRBV19,.,TRBJ2-7,14,CARRGTQSSYEQYF,TGTGCCAGAAGAGGGACTCAGAGCTCCTACGAGCAGTACTTC
.,TRBV25-1,.,TRBJ1-4,14,CASSRRTEREKLFF,TGTGCCAGCAGTAGGAGGACAGAGCGAGAAAAACTGTTTTTT
.,TRBV25-1,TRBD2,TRBJ2-3,15,CASKSIAGVTDTQYF,TGTGCCAGCAAAAGTATAGCGGGGGTCACAGATACGCAGTATTTT
.,TRBV7-2,TRBD2,TRBJ2-1,15,CASSGTSGAYNEQFF,TGTGCCAGCAGCGGAACTAGCGGAGCCTACAATGAGCAGTTCTTC
.,TRBV30,TRBD1,TRBJ1-1,17,CAWSVRWAGGGHTEAFF,TGTGCCTGGAGTGTACGATGGGCAGGGGGCGGGCACACTGAAGCTTTCTTT
.,TRBV30,TRBD1,TRBJ2-3,16,CAWSSNTGQGSDTQYF,TGTGCCTGGAGTTCTAACACGGGACAGGGGTCAGATACGCAGTATTTT
.,TRBV27,.,TRBJ1-6,14,CASPRGGTNSPLHF,TGTGCCAGCCCGAGGGGAGGGACCAATTCACCCCTCCACTTT
.,TRBV13,TRBD2,TRBJ2-7,20,CASSLVLGEDPTSGPYEQYF,TGTGCCAGCAGCTTAGTATTGGGAGAAGACCCGACTAGCGGCCCTTACGAGCAGTACTTC
.,TRBV27,.,TRBJ1-1,14,CASSPERGGTEAFF,TGTGCCAGCAGTCCGGAGCGGGGGGGCACTGAAGCTTTCTTT
.,TRBV30,.,TRBJ1-5,17,CAWSVRRTPLGNQPQHF,TGTGCCTGGAGTGTACGAAGGACTCCCCTCGGCAATCAGCCCCAGCATTTT
.,TRBV13,TRBD1,TRBJ2-7,14,CASSVKDRAGEQYF,TGTGCCAGCAGCGTTAAGGACAGGGCGGGCGAGCAGTACTTC
.,TRBV30,.,TRBJ2-7,12,CAWARYPYEQYF,TGTGCCTGGGCCAGGTATCCCTACGAGCAGTACTTC
.,TRBV30,.,TRBJ2-7,15,CAWSVPELTTYEQYF,TGTGCCTGGAGTGTACCGGAATTAACTACGTACGAGCAGTACTTC
once,TRBV7-2,.,TRBJ2-3,14,CASSLGGNTDTQYF,TGTGCCAGCAGCTTAGGAGGTAACACAGATACGCAGTATTTT
.,TRBV11-2,.,TRBJ2-7,14,CASSRITGTYEQYF,TGTGCCAGCAGCCGAATCACAGGGACCTACGAGCAGTACTTC
.,TRBV19,.,TRBJ2-7,15,CASSTHRDSNYEQYF,TGTGCCAGTAGTACGCACCGGGACTCCAACTACGAGCAGTACTTC
few,TRBV19,.,TRBJ2-7,14,CASSYRLPSYEQYF,TGTGCCAGTAGTTACCGCCTCCCCAGCTACGAGCAGTACTTC
.,TRBV7-9,TRBD1,TRBJ2-5,19,CASSLRVGTASRGEETQYF,TGTGCCAGCAGCTTACGGGTCGGGACAGCCTCACGGGGAGAAGAGACCCAGTACTTC
.,TRBV4-3,TRBD1,TRBJ2-3,17,CASSQGGTGKHTDTQYF,TGCGCCAGCAGCCAAGGGGGGACAGGAAAACACACAGATACGCAGTATTTT
.,TRBV7-7,TRBD1,TRBJ2-3,15,CASSRTGSVTDTQYF,TGTGCTAGCAGCCGGACAGGGTCCGTCACAGATACGCAGTATTTT
.,TRBV7-7,TRBD2,TRBJ2-5,14,CASSAIAGGETQYF,TGTGCTAGCTCCGCTATAGCGGGAGGGGAGACCCAGTACTTC
.,TRBV7-2,.,TRBJ2-2,15,CASSPIQASTGELFF,TGTGCCAGCAGCCCAATCCAGGCCAGCACCGGGGAGCTGTTTTTT
.,TRBV27,TRBD1,TRBJ2-1,14,CASHWTGGSGEQFF,TGTGCCAGCCATTGGACAGGGGGTTCGGGCGAGCAGTTCTTC
.,TRBV7-8,TRBD1,TRBJ2-7,15,CASSPGQGRTYEQYF,TGTGCCAGCAGCCCTGGACAGGGCCGAACCTACGAGCAGTACTTC
.,TRBV28,.,TRBJ1-5,15,CASRESGHRNQPQHF,TGTGCCAGCCGAGAAAGTGGACACCGCAATCAGCCCCAGCATTTT
.,TRBV6-5,.,TRBJ1-1,14,CASSYFGRGTEAFF,TGTGCCAGCAGTTACTTCGGGAGGGGCACTGAAGCTTTCTTT
once,TRBV7-8,TRBD1,TRBJ1-5,14,CASSTPDRGQPQHF,TGTGCCAGCAGCACTCCGGACAGGGGTCAGCCCCAGCATTTT